The sequence of this TCR beta chain was determined in a study of Ad26.COV2.S vaccination and SARS-CoV-2 variants. Using immunoSEQ multiplex PCR, the repertoire was profiled, and TCRdb retains in-frame clones only, with some absent. Here the sample spans under 150,000 clones, 86% being singletons. The CDR3 contains 14 residues. Trimming cost V 9 bases and J 4 bases; bases outside gene matches: 11. CDR1 MDHEN and CDR2 SYDVKM come from the germline V gene. Study observations and caveats: Considerable breadth of spike-specific CD8+ and CD4+ T cell responses has reportedly been documented following vaccination. It is possible that the TCR breadth and depth analyses underestimated the total T cell responses.

Details on this clone: The antigen is not known.

The input for sequencing was peripheral blood, taken after recovery from COVID-19. This chain joins TRBV28 and TRBJ1-2; 7 nucleotides match TRBD1. This TCR came from a human donor who had recovered from COVID-19. CDR3 loop: CASNQQGRAYGYTF. The CDR3 DNA reads as TGTGCCAGTAATCAACAGGGGCGGGCCTATGGCTACACCTTC.